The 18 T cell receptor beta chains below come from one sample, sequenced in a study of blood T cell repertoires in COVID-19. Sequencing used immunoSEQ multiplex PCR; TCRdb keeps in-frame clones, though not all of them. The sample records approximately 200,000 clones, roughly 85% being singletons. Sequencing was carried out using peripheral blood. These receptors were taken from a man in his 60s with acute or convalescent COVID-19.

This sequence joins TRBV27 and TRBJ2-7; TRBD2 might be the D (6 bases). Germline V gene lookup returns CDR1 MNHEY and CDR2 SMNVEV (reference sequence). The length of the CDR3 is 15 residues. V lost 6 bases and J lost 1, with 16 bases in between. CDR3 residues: CASRLAAGISYEQYF. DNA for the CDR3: TGTGCCAGCAGGCTGGCAGCGGGCATTTCCTACGAGCAGTACTTC.

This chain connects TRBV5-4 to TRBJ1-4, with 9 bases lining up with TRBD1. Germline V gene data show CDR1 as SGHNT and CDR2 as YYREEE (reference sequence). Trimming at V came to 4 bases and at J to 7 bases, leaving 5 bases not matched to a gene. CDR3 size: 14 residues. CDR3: CASSTQGAGEKLFF. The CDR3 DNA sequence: TGTGCCAGCAGCACACAGGGGGCGGGTGAAAAACTGTTTTTT.

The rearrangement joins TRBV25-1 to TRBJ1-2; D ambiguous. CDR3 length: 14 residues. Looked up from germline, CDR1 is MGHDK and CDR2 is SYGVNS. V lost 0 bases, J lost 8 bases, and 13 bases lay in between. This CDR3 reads CASSEYRGSGGYTF. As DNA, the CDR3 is TGTGCCAGCAGTGAATATAGAGGGTCGGGGGGCTACACCTTC.

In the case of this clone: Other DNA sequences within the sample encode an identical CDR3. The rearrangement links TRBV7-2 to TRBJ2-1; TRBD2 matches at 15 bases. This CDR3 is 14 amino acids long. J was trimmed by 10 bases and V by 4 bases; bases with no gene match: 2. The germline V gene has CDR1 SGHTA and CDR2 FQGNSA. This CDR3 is CASSSGLAGGEQFF. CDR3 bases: TGTGCCAGCAGCTCCGGACTAGCGGGAGGGGAGCAGTTCTTC.

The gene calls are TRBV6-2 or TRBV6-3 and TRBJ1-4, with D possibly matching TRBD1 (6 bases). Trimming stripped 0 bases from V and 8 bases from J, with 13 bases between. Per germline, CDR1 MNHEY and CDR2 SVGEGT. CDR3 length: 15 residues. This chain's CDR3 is CASSYSLAGEEKLFF. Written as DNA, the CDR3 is TGTGCCAGCAGTTACTCTTTGGCAGGGGAGGAAAAACTGTTTTTT.

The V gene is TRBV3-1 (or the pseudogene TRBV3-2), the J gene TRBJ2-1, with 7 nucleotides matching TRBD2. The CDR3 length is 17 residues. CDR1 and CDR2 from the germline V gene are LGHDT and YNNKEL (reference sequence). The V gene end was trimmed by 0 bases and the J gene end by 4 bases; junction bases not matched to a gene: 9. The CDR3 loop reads CASSQDLKSGTYNEQFF. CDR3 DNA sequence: TGTGCCAGCAGCCAAGATTTGAAGAGCGGGACTTACAATGAGCAGTTCTTC.

Here the CDR3 reads CASSRDSGAYYGYTF. The CDR3 nucleotides are TGTGCCAGCAGCAGAGACAGTGGGGCGTACTATGGCTACACCTTC. The chain is built from TRBV9 and TRBJ1-2; TRBD1 is a possible D gene (5 bases). The CDR3 consists of 15 residues. Germline assignment: CDR1 SGDLS and CDR2 YYNGEE. Trimming pared 4 bases from V and 3 bases from J, leaving 16 bases between.

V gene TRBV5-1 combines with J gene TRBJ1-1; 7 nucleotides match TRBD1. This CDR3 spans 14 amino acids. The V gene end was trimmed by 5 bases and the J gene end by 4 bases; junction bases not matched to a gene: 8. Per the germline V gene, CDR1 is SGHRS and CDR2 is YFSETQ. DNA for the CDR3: TGCGCCAGCAGGCCTTCACAGGGGTTCACTGAAGCTTTCTTT. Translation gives CASRPSQGFTEAFF.

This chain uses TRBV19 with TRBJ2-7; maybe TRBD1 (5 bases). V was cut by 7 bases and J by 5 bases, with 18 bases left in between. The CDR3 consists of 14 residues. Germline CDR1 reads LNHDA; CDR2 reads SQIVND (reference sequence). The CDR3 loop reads CASIPAGMGHEQYF. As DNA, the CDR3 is TGTGCCAGTATCCCTGCAGGGATGGGTCACGAGCAGTACTTC.

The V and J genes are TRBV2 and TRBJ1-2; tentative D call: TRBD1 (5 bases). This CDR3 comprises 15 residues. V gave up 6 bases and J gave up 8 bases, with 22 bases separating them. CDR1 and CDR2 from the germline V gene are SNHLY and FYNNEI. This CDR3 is CASSPDSAIAEGYTF. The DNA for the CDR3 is TGTGCCAGCAGCCCCGACAGCGCAATTGCGGAAGGCTACACCTTC.

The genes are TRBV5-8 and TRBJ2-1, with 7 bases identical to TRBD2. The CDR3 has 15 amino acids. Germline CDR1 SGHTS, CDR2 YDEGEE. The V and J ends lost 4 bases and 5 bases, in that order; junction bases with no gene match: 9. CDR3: CASSPVWGGHNEQFF. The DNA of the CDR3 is TGTGCCAGCAGCCCCGTGTGGGGAGGGCACAATGAGCAGTTCTTC.

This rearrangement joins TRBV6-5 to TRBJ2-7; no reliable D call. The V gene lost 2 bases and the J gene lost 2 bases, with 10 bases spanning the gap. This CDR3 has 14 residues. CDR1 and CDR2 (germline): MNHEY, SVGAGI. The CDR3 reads CASSYDVRTYEQYF. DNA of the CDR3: TGTGCCAGCAGTTACGATGTGAGGACCTACGAGCAGTACTTC.

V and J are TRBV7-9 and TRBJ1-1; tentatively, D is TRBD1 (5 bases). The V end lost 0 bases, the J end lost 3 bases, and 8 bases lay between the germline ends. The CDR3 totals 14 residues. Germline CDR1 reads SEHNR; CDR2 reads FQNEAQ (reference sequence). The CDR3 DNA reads TGTGCCAGCAGCTTAGCAGGGGCGTACACTGAAGCTTTCTTT. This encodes CASSLAGAYTEAFF.

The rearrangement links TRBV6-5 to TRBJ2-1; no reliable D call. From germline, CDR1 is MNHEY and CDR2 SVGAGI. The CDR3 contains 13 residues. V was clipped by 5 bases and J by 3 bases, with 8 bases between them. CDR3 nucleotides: TGTGCCAGCAGTCGCTACGGCTACAATGAGCAGTTCTTC. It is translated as CASSRYGYNEQFF.

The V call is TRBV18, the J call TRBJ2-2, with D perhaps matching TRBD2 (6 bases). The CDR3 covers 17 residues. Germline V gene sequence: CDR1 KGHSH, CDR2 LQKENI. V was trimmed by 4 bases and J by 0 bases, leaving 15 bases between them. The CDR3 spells CASSLGLGLSNTGELFF. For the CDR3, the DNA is TGTGCCAGCTCACTAGGGCTGGGACTGTCGAACACCGGGGAGCTGTTTTTT.

CDR3 DNA sequence: TGTGCCAGCAGCCAGTCTGCACGACAGGAAGACGGCTCTGGGGCCAACGTCCTGACTTTC. It translates to CASSQSARQEDGSGANVLTF. V is TRBV7-6 and J is TRBJ2-6; the D gene is possibly TRBD1 (6 bases). The CDR3 extends over 20 amino acids. Germline V gene lookup returns CDR1 SGHVS and CDR2 FNYEAQ. With 5 bases removed from V and 0 bases from J, the gap between germline ends came to 23 bases.

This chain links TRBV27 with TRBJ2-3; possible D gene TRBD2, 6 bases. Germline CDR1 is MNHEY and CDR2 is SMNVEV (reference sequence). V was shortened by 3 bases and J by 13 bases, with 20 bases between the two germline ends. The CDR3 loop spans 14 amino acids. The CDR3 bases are TGTGCCAGCAGTTTCGTGTCCGGGAGACTTCTGGAGTATTTT. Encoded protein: CASSFVSGRLLEYF.

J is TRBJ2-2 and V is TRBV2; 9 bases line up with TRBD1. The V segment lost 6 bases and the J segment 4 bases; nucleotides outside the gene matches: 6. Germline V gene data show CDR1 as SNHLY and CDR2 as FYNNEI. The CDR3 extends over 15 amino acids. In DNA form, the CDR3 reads TGTGCCAGCAGCACCGGGACAGGGAGCACCGGGGAGCTGTTTTTT. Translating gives CASSTGTGSTGELFF. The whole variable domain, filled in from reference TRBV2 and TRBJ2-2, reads EPEVTQTPSHQVTQMGQEVILRCVPISNHLYFYWYRQILGQKVEFLVSFYNNEISEKSEIFDDQFSVERPDGSNFTLKIRSTKLEDSAMYFCASSTGTGSTGELFFGEGSRLTVL.